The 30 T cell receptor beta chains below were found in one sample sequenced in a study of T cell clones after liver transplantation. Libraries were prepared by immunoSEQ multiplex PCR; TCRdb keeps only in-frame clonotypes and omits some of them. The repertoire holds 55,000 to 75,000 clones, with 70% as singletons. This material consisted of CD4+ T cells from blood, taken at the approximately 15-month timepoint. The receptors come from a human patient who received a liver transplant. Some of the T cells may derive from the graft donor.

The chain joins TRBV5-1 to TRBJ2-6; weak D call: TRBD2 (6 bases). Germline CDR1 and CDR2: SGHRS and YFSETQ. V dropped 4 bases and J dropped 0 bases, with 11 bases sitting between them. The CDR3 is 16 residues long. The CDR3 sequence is CASSLAGSSGANVLTF. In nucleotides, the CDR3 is TGCGCCAGCAGCCTCGCGGGGAGCTCTGGGGCCAACGTCCTGACTTTC.

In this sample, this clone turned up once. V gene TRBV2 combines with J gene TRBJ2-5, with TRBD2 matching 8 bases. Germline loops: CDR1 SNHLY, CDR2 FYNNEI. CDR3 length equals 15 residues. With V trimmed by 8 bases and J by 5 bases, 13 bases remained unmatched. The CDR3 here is CASHRDSGNGETQYF. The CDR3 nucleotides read TGTGCCAGCCATAGAGATAGCGGGAATGGCGAGACCCAGTACTTC. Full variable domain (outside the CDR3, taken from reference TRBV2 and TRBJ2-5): EPEVTQTPSHQVTQMGQEVILRCVPISNHLYFYWYRQILGQKVEFLVSFYNNEISEKSEIFDDQFSVERPDGSNFTLKIRSTKLEDSAMYFCASHRDSGNGETQYFGPGTRLLVL.

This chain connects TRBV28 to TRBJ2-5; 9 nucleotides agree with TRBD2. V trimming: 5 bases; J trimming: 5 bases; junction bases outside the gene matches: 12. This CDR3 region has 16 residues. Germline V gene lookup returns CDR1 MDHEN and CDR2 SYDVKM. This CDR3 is CASSPHGGGVGETQYF. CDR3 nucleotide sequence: TGTGCCAGCAGTCCGCATGGCGGGGGGGTAGGGGAGACCCAGTACTTC.

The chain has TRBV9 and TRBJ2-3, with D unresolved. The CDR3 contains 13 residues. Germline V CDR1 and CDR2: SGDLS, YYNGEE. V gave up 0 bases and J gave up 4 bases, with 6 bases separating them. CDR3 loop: CASSVGPPDTQYF. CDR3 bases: TGTGCCAGCAGCGTAGGGCCGCCAGATACGCAGTATTTT.

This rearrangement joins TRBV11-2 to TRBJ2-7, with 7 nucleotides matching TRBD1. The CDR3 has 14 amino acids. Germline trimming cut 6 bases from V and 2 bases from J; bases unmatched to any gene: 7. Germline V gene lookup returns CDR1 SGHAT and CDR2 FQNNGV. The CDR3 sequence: CASRMWDRAYEQYF. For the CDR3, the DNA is TGTGCCAGCAGGATGTGGGACAGAGCCTACGAGCAGTACTTC. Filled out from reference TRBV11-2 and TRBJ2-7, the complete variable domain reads EAGVAQSPRYKIIEKRQSVAFWCNPISGHATLYWYQQILGQGPKLLIQFQNNGVVDDSQLPKDRFSAERLKGVDSTLKIQPAKLEDSAVYLCASRMWDRAYEQYFGPGTRLTVT.

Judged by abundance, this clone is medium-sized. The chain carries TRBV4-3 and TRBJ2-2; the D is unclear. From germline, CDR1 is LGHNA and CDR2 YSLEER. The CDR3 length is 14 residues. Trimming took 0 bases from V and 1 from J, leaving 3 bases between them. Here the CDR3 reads CASSQERNTGELFF. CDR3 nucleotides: TGCGCCAGCAGCCAAGAGCGGAACACCGGGGAGCTGTTTTTT.

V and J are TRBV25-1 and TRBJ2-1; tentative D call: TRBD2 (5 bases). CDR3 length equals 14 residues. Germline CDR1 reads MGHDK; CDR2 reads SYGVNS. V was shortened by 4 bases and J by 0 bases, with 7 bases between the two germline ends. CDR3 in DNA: TGTGCCAGCAGTGCAACTAGCTCCTACAATGAGCAGTTCTTC. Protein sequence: CASSATSSYNEQFF.

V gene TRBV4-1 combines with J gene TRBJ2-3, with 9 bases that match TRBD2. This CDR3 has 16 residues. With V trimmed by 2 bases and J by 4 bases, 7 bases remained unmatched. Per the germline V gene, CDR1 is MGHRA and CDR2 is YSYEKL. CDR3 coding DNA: TGCGCCAGCAGCCAATTCGAGCGCGGGGGGGCAGATACGCAGTATTTT. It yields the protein CASSQFERGGADTQYF.

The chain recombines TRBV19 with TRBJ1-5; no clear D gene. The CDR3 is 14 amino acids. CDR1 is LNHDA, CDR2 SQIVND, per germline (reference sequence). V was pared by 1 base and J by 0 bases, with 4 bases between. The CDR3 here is CASSIVNSNQPQHF. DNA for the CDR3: TGTGCCAGTAGTATAGTTAATAGCAATCAGCCCCAGCATTTT.

The CDR3 DNA is TGTGCCAGCAGCTCTACCCTGACAGGGGGGGACATTCAGTACTTC. It codes for CASSSTLTGGDIQYF. The chain links TRBV5-4 to TRBJ2-4, with 9 nucleotides matching TRBD1. This CDR3 spans 15 amino acids. Looked up from germline, CDR1 is SGHNT and CDR2 is YYREEE (reference sequence). The junction had 9 bases not matched to a gene; V was cut back by 3 bases and J by 8 bases.

This chain's CDR3 is CASSRGTPANSPLHF. The CDR3 region has the DNA TGCGCCAGCTCCCGGGGTACCCCGGCGAATTCACCCCTCCACTTT. J is TRBJ1-6 and V is TRBV5-1; D is undetermined. CDR3 size: 15 residues. Germline V CDR1 and CDR2: SGHRS, YFSETQ. V shed 7 bases and J shed 7 bases, with 18 bases lying between them.

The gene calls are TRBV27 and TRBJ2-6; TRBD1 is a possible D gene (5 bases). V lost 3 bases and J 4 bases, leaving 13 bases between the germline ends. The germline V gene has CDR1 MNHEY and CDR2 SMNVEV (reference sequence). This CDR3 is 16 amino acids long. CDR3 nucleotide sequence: TGTGCCAGCAGTTTGTTCCAGGGTAACGGGGCCAACGTCCTGACTTTC. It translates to CASSLFQGNGANVLTF.

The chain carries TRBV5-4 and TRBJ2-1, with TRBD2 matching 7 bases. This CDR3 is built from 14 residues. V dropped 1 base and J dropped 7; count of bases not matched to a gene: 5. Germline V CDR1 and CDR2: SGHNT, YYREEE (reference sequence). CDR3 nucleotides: TGTGCCAGCAGCTTGAACGGGGGGAGGAATGAGCAGTTCTTC. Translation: CASSLNGGRNEQFF.

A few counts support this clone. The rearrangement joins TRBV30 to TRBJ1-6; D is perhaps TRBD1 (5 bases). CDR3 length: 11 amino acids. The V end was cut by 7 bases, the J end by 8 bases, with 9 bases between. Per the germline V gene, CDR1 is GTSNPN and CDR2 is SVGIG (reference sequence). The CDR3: CASSRDSPLHF. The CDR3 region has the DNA TGTGCCTCCTCCAGGGATTCACCCCTCCACTTT.

CDR3 region: CASSMDRNYGYTF. CDR3 coding DNA: TGTGCCAGTAGTATGGACAGGAACTATGGCTACACCTTC. The chain carries TRBV19 and TRBJ1-2, with 7 bases identical to TRBD1. V lost 3 bases and J lost 2; bases outside the gene matches: 0. From germline, CDR1 is LNHDA and CDR2 SQIVND (reference sequence). This CDR3 has 13 amino acids.

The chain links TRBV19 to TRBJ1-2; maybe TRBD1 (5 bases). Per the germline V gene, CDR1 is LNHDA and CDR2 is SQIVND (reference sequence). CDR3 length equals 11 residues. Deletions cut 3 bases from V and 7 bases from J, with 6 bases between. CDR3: CASSITGGYTF. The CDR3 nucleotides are TGTGCCAGTAGTATTACAGGTGGCTACACCTTC.

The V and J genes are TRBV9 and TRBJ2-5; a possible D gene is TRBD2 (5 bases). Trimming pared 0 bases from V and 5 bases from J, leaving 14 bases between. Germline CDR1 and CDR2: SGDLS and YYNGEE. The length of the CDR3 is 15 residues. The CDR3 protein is CASSVGVEVRETQYF. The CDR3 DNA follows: TGTGCCAGCAGCGTAGGGGTGGAGGTTAGGGAGACCCAGTACTTC.

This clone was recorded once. The CDR3 DNA follows: TGCGCCAGCAGCCCCAGGACAGCCACCGGGGAGCTGTTTTTT. It translates to CASSPRTATGELFF. This chain connects TRBV5-1 to TRBJ2-2; maybe TRBD1 (6 bases). In germline, CDR1 is SGHRS, CDR2 YFSETQ. V lost 4 bases and J 4 bases, leaving 11 bases between the germline ends. CDR3 length: 14 residues.

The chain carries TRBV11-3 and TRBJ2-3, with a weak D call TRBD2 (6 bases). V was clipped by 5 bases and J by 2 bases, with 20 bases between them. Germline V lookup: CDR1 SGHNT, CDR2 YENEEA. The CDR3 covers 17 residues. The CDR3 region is CASSLQDWGRYTDTQYF. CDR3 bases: TGTGCCAGCAGCCTCCAGGACTGGGGGAGGTACACAGATACGCAGTATTTT.

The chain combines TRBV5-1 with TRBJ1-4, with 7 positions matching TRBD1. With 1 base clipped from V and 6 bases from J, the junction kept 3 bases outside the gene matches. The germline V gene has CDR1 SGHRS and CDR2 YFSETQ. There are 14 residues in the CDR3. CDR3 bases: TGCGCCAGCAGCTTGAAGGGGGCAGATGAAAAACTGTTTTTT. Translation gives CASSLKGADEKLFF.

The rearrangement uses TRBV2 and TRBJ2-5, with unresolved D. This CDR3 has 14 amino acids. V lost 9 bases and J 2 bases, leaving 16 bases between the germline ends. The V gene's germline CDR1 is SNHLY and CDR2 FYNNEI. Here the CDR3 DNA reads TGTGCCAGTCTCGGCAGGCCCGTACAAGAGACCCAGTACTTC. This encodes CASLGRPVQETQYF.

CDR3 sequence (DNA): TGTGCCAGCAGCTTGTCGTGGGGGGGAGATACGCAGTATTTT. Translated: CASSLSWGGDTQYF. The V call is TRBV11-3, the J call TRBJ2-3, with 7 bases fitting TRBD2. Germline V CDR1 and CDR2: SGHNT, YENEEA. The trim removed 3 bases at V and 5 bases at J, leaving 5 bases unmatched. The CDR3 extends over 14 amino acids.

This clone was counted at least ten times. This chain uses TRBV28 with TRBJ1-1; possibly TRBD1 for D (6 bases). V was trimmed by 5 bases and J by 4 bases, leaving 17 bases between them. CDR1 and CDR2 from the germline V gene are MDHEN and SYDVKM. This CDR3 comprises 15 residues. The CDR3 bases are TGTGCCAGCAGTCCTCTACAGGGAGGGTCCACTGAAGCTTTCTTT. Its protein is CASSPLQGGSTEAFF.

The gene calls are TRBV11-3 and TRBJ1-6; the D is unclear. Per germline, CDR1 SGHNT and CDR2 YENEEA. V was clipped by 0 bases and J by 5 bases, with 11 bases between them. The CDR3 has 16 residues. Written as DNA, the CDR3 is TGTGCCAGCAGCTTAGATGGCACGAACCATAATTCACCCCTCCACTTT. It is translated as CASSLDGTNHNSPLHF.

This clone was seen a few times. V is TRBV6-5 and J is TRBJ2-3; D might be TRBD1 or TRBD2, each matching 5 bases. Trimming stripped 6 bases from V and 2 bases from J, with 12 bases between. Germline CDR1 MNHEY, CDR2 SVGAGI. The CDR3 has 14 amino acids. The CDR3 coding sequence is TGTGCCAGCAGATCGGAAGGGACCACAGATACGCAGTATTTT. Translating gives CASRSEGTTDTQYF.

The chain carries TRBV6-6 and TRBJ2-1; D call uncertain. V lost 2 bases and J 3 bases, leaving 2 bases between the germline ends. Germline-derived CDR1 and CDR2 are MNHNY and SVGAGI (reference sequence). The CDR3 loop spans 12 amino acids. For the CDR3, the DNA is TGTGCCAGCAGTTACGACTACAATGAGCAGTTCTTC. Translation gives CASSYDYNEQFF.

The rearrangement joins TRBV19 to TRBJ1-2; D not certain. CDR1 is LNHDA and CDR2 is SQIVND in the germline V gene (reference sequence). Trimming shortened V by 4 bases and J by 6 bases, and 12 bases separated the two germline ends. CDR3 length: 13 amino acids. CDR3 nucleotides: TGTGCCAGTAGTAGAAGGGAGGTACATGGCTACACCTTC. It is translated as CASSRREVHGYTF.

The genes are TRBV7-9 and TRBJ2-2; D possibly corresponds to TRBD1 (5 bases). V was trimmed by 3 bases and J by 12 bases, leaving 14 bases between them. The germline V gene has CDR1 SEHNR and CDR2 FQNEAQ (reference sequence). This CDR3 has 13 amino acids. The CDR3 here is CASSFDSPSKLFF. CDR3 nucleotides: TGTGCCAGCAGCTTTGACAGTCCCTCGAAGCTGTTTTTT.

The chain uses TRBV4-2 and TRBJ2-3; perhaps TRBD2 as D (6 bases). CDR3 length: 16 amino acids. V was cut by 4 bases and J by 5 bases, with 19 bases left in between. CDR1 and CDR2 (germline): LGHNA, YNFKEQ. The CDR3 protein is CASSPHRGTQGDTQYF. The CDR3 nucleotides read TGTGCCAGCAGCCCCCATCGGGGGACCCAGGGAGATACGCAGTATTTT.

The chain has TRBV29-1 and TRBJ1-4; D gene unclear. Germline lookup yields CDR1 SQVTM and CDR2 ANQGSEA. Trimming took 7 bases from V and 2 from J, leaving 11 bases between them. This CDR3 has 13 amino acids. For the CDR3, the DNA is TGCAGCGCTGGGGTGGGGACTAATGAAAAACTGTTTTTT. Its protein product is CSAGVGTNEKLFF.